This T cell receptor beta chain was recovered during a study of blood T cells in healthy people across ages. PCR was performed a second time for about 6 to 12 cycles using a sample-barcoded 5' primer and a J-beta primer mix. TCRdb analysed the 5' RACE reads with MiXCR anew, one entry per CDR3 protein. The data show 800,000 to 950,000 distinct CDR3 sequences, around 29% seen once. J gave up 6 bases and V 3 bases, and 8 bases lay outside the gene matches. Germline V CDR1 and CDR2: MRHNA, SNTAGT. The length of the CDR3 is 15 residues. These data were likewise used in another study, on T cells of mothers and their children.

V is TRBV6-4 and J is TRBJ1-5; 7 bases fit TRBD1. The sequence derives from a woman aged 35 to 49 in good health. The material sequenced was blood. Here the CDR3 reads CASSEIGGAGQPQHF. CDR3 in DNA: TGTGCCAGCAGTGAAATAGGGGGCGCGGGTCAGCCCCAGCATTTT.